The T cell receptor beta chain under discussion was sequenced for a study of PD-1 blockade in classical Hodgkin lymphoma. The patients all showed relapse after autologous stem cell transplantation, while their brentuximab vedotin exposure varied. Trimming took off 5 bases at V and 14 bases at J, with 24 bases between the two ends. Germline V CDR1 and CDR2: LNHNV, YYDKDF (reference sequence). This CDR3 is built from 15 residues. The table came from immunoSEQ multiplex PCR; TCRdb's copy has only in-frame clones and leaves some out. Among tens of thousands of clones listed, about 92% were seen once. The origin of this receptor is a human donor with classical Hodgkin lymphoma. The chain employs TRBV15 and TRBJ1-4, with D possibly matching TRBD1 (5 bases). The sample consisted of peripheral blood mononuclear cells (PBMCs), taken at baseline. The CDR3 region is CATSPQRQSPEGLFF. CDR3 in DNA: TGTGCCACCAGCCCCCAAAGACAGAGCCCTGAAGGGCTGTTTTTT. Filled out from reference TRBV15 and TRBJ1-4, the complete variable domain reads DAMVIQNPRYQVTQFGKPVTLSCSQTLNHNVMYWYQQKSSQAPKLLFHYYDKDFNNEADTPDNFQSRRPNTSFCFLDIRSPGLGDTAMYLCATSPQRQSPEGLFFGSGTQLSVL.